The 23 T cell receptor beta chains given below trace back to one sample, sequenced in a study of blood T cell repertoires in COVID-19. Some clones are missing from TCRdb's copy, which holds only in-frame ones; the method was immunoSEQ multiplex PCR. This sample has fewer than 350,000 clones, with around 88% found just once. Sequencing used peripheral blood. These receptors all come from a woman in her 30s with COVID-19, enrolled during active disease.

The chain employs TRBV7-9 and TRBJ1-2, with 8 positions matching TRBD1. V shed 7 bases, J shed 3 bases, and the junction held 4 bases outside the gene matches. Germline loops: CDR1 SEHNR, CDR2 FQNEAQ (reference sequence). CDR3 length: 13 amino acids. The DNA of the CDR3 is TGTGCCAGCACCTTGGGACAGGACTATGGCTACACCTTC. Translated, it gives CASTLGQDYGYTF.

The rearrangement joins TRBV7-3 to TRBJ1-1; possible D gene TRBD1, 5 bases. Germline CDR1 and CDR2: SGHTA and FQGTGA. V lost 7 bases, J lost 0 bases, and 21 bases lay in between. This CDR3 comprises 17 residues. Here the CDR3 DNA reads TGTGCCAGCACTATCCCGCGGGGGGAAGGGTTGAACACTGAAGCTTTCTTT. It specifies CASTIPRGEGLNTEAFF.

J is TRBJ1-2 and V is TRBV18; 8 positions agree with TRBD1. V dropped 3 bases and J dropped 8; count of bases not matched to a gene: 2. This CDR3 is 12 amino acids long. CDR1 is KGHSH and CDR2 is LQKENI in the germline V gene. Here the CDR3 reads CASSPDRGGYTF. The CDR3 DNA follows: TGTGCCAGCTCACCCGACAGGGGCGGCTACACCTTC.

This rearrangement joins TRBV7-2 to TRBJ1-6, with 11 bases aligning to TRBD1. This CDR3 comprises 16 residues. Germline V lookup: CDR1 SGHTA, CDR2 FQGNSA. V gave up 5 bases and J gave up 4 bases; unmatched junction bases: 4. The CDR3 is CASSGQGARYNSPLHF. Written as DNA, the CDR3 is TGTGCCAGCAGCGGACAGGGGGCGCGATATAATTCACCCCTCCACTTT.

This chain uses TRBV6-4 with TRBJ2-7, with D tentatively TRBD2 (5 bases). This CDR3 is built from 15 residues. Germline-derived CDR1 and CDR2 are MRHNA and SNTAGT. V was clipped by 9 bases and J by 2 bases, with 20 bases between them. CDR3 DNA sequence: TGTGCCAGGAACGCGGACTTCTCAACCCCCTACGAGCAGTACGTC. Protein product: CARNADFSTPYEQYV.

The count of this clone is one. This chain links TRBV5-4 with TRBJ1-2, with D possibly matching TRBD1 (5 bases). The V end was cut by 0 bases, the J end by 7 bases, with 10 bases between. CDR1 SGHNT and CDR2 YYREEE come from the germline V gene (reference sequence). The CDR3 has 13 amino acids. CDR3 residues: CASSLAGNRGYTF. DNA of the CDR3: TGTGCCAGCAGCTTGGCAGGGAATCGTGGCTACACCTTC.

The V and J genes are TRBV27 and TRBJ2-1, with a tentative D call TRBD2 (5 bases). The V end was cut by 7 bases, the J end by 5 bases, with 12 bases between. Per germline, CDR1 MNHEY and CDR2 SMNVEV (reference sequence). This CDR3 has 13 amino acids. CDR3: CASISSGNNEQFF. CDR3 bases: TGTGCCAGCATCTCGTCGGGAAACAATGAGCAGTTCTTC.

V usage is TRBV3-1 (or the pseudogene TRBV3-2) and J usage is TRBJ1-4; 9 nucleotides match TRBD1. V dropped 5 bases and J dropped 10; count of bases not matched to a gene: 14. Per germline, CDR1 LGHDT and CDR2 YNNKEL (reference sequence). This CDR3 region has 16 residues. CDR3 coding DNA: TGTGCCAGCAGCTTACGACAGGGGGGGCGGGTGAGAAAACTGTTTTTT. Protein sequence: CASSLRQGGRVRKLFF.

V usage is TRBV7-3 and J usage is TRBJ2-1; 9 bases fit TRBD1. The CDR3 loop spans 15 amino acids. Germline V lookup: CDR1 SGHTA, CDR2 FQGTGA. The ends lost 5 bases at V and 7 bases at J; junction bases unmatched: 9. This chain's CDR3 is CASSPGDREVNEQFF. The CDR3 DNA reads as TGTGCCAGCAGCCCTGGGGACAGGGAGGTGAATGAGCAGTTCTTC.

This chain uses TRBV6-5 with TRBJ2-7; perhaps TRBD1 as D (5 bases). From germline, CDR1 is MNHEY and CDR2 SVGAGI. The CDR3 spans 12 residues. V was trimmed by 0 bases and J by 7 bases, leaving 7 bases between them. In DNA form, the CDR3 reads TGTGCCAGCAGTTACTCATCAGGGGAGCAGTACGTC. Protein: CASSYSSGEQYV.

The chain joins TRBV7-6 to TRBJ1-1; D is uncertain. The germline CDR1 and CDR2 sequences are SGHVS and FNYEAQ. This CDR3 has 11 residues. The V and J ends lost 5 bases and 8 bases respectively, with 9 bases between them. CDR3 amino acids: CASSIGGEAFF. CDR3 in DNA: TGTGCCAGCAGCATAGGAGGGGAAGCTTTCTTT. Variable domain in full (rest from reference TRBV7-6 and TRBJ1-1): GAGVSQSPRYKVTKRGQDVALRCDPISGHVSLYWYRQALGQGPEFLTYFNYEAQQDKSGLPNDRFSAERPEGSISTLTIQRTEQRDSAMYRCASSIGGEAFFGQGTRLTVV.

The CDR3 coding sequence is TGTGCCAGCAGCGTCGGGACAGAAGAGACCCAGTACTTC. This codes for CASSVGTEETQYF. This sequence joins TRBV9 and TRBJ2-5; 7 bases fit TRBD1. J was trimmed by 3 bases and V by 2 bases; bases with no gene match: 1. Per the germline V gene, CDR1 is SGDLS and CDR2 is YYNGEE. This CDR3 is built from 13 residues.

With regard to this clone: This may be a read error, as it is one base from a much larger clone. The chain employs TRBV7-2 and TRBJ1-6; TRBD1 aligns across 9 bases. V lost 5 bases and J lost 10; bases outside the gene matches: 3. Germline V gene lookup returns CDR1 SGHTA and CDR2 FQGNSA. This CDR3 spans 13 amino acids. CDR3 sequence: CASSRDRESPLHF. In DNA, the CDR3 is TGTGCCAGCAGCCGGGACAGGGAATCACCCCTCCACTTT.

In its sample, this clone was seen once. This chain uses TRBV5-8 with TRBJ2-3, with 7 bases matching TRBD1. The CDR3 sequence is 16 residues long. V was pared by 4 bases and J by 1 base, with 9 bases of the junction left unmatched. Germline CDR1 and CDR2: SGHTS and YDEGEE. DNA for the CDR3: TGTGCCAGCAGCAACGACAGGGAACGGCGCACAGATACGCAGTATTTT. It is translated as CASSNDRERRTDTQYF.

This clone occurred once. V gene TRBV10-1 combines with J gene TRBJ2-5, with a weak D call TRBD1 (6 bases). Between the trimmed V and J ends, which lost 6 bases and 1 base, there was a span of 9 bases. CDR3 length: 13 residues. Per germline, CDR1 WNHNN and CDR2 SYGVQD (reference sequence). The CDR3 DNA is TGCGCCAGCAGCGGACAGCCCCAAGAGACCCAGTACTTC. This gives the protein CASSGQPQETQYF.

This chain links TRBV3-1 (or the pseudogene TRBV3-2) with TRBJ1-2; D uncertain. The CDR3 sequence is 14 residues long. V was cut by 2 bases and J by 4 bases, with 11 bases left in between. CDR1 LGHDT and CDR2 YNNKEL come from the germline V gene (reference sequence). CDR3 bases: TGTGCCAGCAGCCAATTGGCCGGGTTCTATGGCTACACCTTC. This gives the protein CASSQLAGFYGYTF.

This clone was seen more than once but under ten times. This chain uses TRBV6-5 with TRBJ1-1, with D possibly being TRBD1 (5 bases). The germline gives CDR1 MNHEY, CDR2 SVGAGI. The CDR3 has 14 amino acids. Deletions cut 6 bases from V and 3 bases from J, with 14 bases between. In DNA, the CDR3 is TGTGCCAGCAGACCTGGTTGGGGGGACACTGAAGCTTTCTTT. As protein: CASRPGWGDTEAFF.

V usage is TRBV12-3 or TRBV12-4 and J usage is TRBJ2-7; D remains unclear. The V end lost 6 bases, the J end lost 3 bases, and 9 bases lay between the germline ends. The CDR3 has 12 amino acids. The CDR3 nucleotides read TGTGCCAGCAGCCGACAAGACTACGAGCAGTACTTC. This sequence encodes CASSRQDYEQYF.

V gene TRBV4-1 combines with J gene TRBJ2-7; no clear D. The germline CDR1 and CDR2 sequences are MGHRA and YSYEKL. CDR3 length: 15 amino acids. V lost 0 bases and J lost 6, with 15 bases in between. DNA of the CDR3: TGCGCCAGCAGCCAAGATCCAAACGCCCCAGGCGAGCAGTACTTC. This translates into CASSQDPNAPGEQYF.

V is TRBV24-1 and J is TRBJ2-7; 9 bases agree with TRBD1. Trimming cost V 4 bases and J 5 bases; bases outside gene matches: 11. Germline V lookup: CDR1 KGHDR, CDR2 SFDVKD. The CDR3 sequence is 16 residues long. CDR3 in DNA: TGTGCCACCAGTGACCCCGGGACAGGGTCTTCCCACGAGCAGTACTTC. Protein sequence: CATSDPGTGSSHEQYF.

The rearrangement links TRBV4-1 to TRBJ2-2; 9 bases fit TRBD2. The V and J ends lost 4 bases and 4 bases, in that order; junction bases with no gene match: 13. The CDR3 runs 18 residues. Germline V CDR1 and CDR2: MGHRA, YSYEKL. The CDR3 DNA follows: TGCGCCAGCAGCCCCCTGTCGGGGCGGGGGGGCCTCACCGGGGAGCTGTTTTTT. The encoded protein is CASSPLSGRGGLTGELFF.

V is TRBV5-6 and J is TRBJ2-6, with D tentatively TRBD2 (5 bases). The ends were cut back, 4 bases at V and 4 bases at J, with 12 bases in the middle. Germline V gene lookup returns CDR1 SGHDT and CDR2 YYEEEE. This CDR3 comprises 15 residues. CDR3 sequence (DNA): TGTGCCAGCAGCAAGAGGGAGTCCGGGGCCAACGTCCTGACTTTC. The encoded protein is CASSKRESGANVLTF.

The V gene is TRBV3-1 (or the pseudogene TRBV3-2), the J gene TRBJ1-1; no firm D call. Between the trimmed V and J ends, which lost 2 bases and 5 bases, there was a span of 9 bases. The CDR3 length is 13 residues. Germline CDR1 LGHDT, CDR2 YNNKEL (reference sequence). In DNA form, the CDR3 reads TGTGCCAGCAGCCAAAGATTTAGTACTGAAGCTTTCTTT. It is translated as CASSQRFSTEAFF.